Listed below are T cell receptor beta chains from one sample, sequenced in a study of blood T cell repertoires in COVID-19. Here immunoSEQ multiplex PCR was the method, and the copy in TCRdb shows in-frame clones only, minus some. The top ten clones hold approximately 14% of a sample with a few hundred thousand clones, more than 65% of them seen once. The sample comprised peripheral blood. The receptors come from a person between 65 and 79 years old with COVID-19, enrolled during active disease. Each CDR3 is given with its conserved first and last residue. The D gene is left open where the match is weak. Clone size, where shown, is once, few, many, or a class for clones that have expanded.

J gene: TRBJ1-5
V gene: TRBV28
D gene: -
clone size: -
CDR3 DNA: TGTGCCAGCAGCTCCCCCGCGACAGGCAACGGCAATCAGCCCCAGCATTTT
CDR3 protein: CASSSPATGNGNQPQHF

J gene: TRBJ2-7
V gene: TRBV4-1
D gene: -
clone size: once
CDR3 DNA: TGCGCCAGCAGCCAAAAGGGAGGAAGCGGAGACTCGTTGGAGCAGTACTTC
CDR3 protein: CASSQKGGSGDSLEQYF

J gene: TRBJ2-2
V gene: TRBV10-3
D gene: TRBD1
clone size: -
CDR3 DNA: TGTGCTTCGGGACAGGGGAACACCGGGGAGCTGTTTTTT
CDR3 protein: CASGQGNTGELFF

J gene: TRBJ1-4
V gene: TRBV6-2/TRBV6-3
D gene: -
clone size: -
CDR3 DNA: TGTGCCAGCAGCTGGACCGGGACTGAAAATGAAAAACTGTTTTTT
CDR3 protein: CASSWTGTENEKLFF

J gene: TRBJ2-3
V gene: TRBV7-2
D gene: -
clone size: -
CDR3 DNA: TGTGCCAGCAGCTTAAGCAGGGGCGCAGATACGCAGTATTTT
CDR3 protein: CASSLSRGADTQYF

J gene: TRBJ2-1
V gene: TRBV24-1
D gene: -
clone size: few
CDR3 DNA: TGTGCCACCAGTGACTCCTACTACAATGAGCAGTTCTTC
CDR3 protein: CATSDSYYNEQFF

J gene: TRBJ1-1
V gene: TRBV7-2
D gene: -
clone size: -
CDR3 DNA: TGTGCCAGCAGCTTGGGATCCAGGGCGGTATACACTGAAGCTTTCTTT
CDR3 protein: CASSLGSRAVYTEAFF

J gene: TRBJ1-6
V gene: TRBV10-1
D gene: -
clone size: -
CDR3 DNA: TGCGCCAGCTCACTCATCGGCGGGCCCCCCCATTATAATTCACCCCTCCACTTT
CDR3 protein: CASSLIGGPPHYNSPLHF

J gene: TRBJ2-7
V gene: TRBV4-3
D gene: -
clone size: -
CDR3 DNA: TGCGCCAGCAGCCTGTATGCATCTCAGGGGGGAGAAGCCTACGAGCAGTACTTC
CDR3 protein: CASSLYASQGGEAYEQYF

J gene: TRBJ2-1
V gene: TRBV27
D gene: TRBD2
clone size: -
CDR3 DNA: TGTGCCAGCAGTGGACGGACTAGCGGGGGGAATGAGCAGTTCTTC
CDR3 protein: CASSGRTSGGNEQFF

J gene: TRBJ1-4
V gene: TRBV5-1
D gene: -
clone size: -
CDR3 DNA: TGCGCCAGCAGCTTGGGTAGGGGCAATGAAAAACTGTTTTTT
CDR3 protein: CASSLGRGNEKLFF

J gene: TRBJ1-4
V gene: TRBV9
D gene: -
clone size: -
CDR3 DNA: TGTGCCAGCAGCGTAGCAGGGAATAATGAAAAACTGTTTTTT
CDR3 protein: CASSVAGNNEKLFF

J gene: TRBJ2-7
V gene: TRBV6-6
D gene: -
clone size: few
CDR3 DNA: TGTGCCAGCACCTCACAACCACGAGCTAGGACCTACGAGCAGTACTTC
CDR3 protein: CASTSQPRARTYEQYF

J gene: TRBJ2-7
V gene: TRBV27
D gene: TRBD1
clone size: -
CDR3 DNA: TGTGCCAGCAGCGAACTCGGGACAGGGCTCCACGAGCAGTACTTC
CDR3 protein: CASSELGTGLHEQYF

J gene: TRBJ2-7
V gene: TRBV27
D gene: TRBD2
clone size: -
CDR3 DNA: TGTGCCAGCAGTCCATATAGCGGGGGGAACTACGAGCAGTACTTC
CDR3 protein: CASSPYSGGNYEQYF

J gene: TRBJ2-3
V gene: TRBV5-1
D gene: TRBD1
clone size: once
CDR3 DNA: TGCGCCAGCAGCCTAGGGTGGCAGGGGGCATGGGGAAGCACAGATACGCAGTATTTT
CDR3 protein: CASSLGWQGAWGSTDTQYF

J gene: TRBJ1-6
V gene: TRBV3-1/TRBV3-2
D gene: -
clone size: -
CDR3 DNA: TGTGCCAGCAGCCAGATGCCCCGGGTCAGAGATAATTCACCCCTCCACTTT
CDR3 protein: CASSQMPRVRDNSPLHF

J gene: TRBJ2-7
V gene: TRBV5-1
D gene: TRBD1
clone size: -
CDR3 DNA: TGCGCCAGCACCCTTCGACAGGGGTTGGGGGAGCAGTACTTC
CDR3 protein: CASTLRQGLGEQYF

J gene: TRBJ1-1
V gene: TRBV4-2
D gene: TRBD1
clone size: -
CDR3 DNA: TGTGCCAGCAGCGCAGGGGGCACTGAAGCTTTCTTT
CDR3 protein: CASSAGGTEAFF

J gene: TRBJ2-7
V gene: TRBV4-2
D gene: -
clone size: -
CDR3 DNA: TGTGCCAGCAGCCAAGCCTCGGGAGCTTTACTCGAGCAGTACTTC
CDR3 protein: CASSQASGALLEQYF

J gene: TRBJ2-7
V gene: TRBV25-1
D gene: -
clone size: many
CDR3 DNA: TGTGCCAGCGCGGAAACCGACTACGAGCAGTACTTC
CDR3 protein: CASAETDYEQYF

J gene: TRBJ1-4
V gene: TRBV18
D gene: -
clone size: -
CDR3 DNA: TGTGCCAGCTCACAGTCACAGGGTACTAATGAAAAACTGTTTTTT
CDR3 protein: CASSQSQGTNEKLFF

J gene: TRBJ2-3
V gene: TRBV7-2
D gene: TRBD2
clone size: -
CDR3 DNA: TGTGCCAGCAGCTTAGTTCCTAGCGGGGGGGCGGATACGCAGTATTTT
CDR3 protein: CASSLVPSGGADTQYF

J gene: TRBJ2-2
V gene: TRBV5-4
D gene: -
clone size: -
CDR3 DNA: TGTGCCAGCAGCACGACAGACACCGGGGAGCTGTTTTTT
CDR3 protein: CASSTTDTGELFF

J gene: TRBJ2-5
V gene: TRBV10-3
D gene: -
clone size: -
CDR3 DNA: TGTGCCATCAGTGGGTCAGGGAGCCAAGAGACCCAGTACTTC
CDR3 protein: CAISGSGSQETQYF

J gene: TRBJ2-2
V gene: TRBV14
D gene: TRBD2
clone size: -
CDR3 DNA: TGTGCCAGCAGCCAAGGAGCGGGAGGGACCGGGGAGCTGTTTTTT
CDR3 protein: CASSQGAGGTGELFF

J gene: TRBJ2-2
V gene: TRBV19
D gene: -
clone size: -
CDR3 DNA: TGTGCCAGTAGAAGCTCGGCGGAATTTACGCTGTTTTTT
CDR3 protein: CASRSSAEFTLFF

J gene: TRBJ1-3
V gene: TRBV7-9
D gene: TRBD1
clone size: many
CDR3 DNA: TGTGCCAGCAGCCCGACAGGGGGCTCTGGAAACACCATATATTTT
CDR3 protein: CASSPTGGSGNTIYF

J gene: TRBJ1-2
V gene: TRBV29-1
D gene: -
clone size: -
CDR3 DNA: TGCAGCACCCTGACAGAAACTAACTATGGCTACACCTTC
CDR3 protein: CSTLTETNYGYTF

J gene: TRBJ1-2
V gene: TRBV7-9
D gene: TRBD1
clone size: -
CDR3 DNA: TGTGCCAGCAGCTCTGCAGGGGGAGCTAACTATGGCTACACCTTC
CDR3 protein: CASSSAGGANYGYTF

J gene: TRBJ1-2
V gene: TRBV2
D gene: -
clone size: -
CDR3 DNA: TGTGCCAGCAGTGAATCCAACAGGGTAGGCGGCTACACCTTC
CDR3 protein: CASSESNRVGGYTF

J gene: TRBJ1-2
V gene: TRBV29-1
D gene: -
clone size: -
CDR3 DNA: TGCAGCGCCGAAGGGGAGGGTCATGGCTACACCTTC
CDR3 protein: CSAEGEGHGYTF

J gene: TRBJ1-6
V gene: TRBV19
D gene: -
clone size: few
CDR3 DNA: TGTGCCAGTAAGATTTCTCCGACAGAGTATAATTCACCCCTCCACTTT
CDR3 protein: CASKISPTEYNSPLHF

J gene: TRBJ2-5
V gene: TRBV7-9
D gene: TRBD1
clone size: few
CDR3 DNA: TGTGCCAGCAGCGCCCGACAGGGCGTTAAGGAGACCCAGTACTTC
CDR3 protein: CASSARQGVKETQYF

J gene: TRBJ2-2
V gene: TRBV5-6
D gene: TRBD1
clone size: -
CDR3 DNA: TGTGCCAGCAGCTTCGGGACAGGGGATTCCGGGGAGCTGTTTTTT
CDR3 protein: CASSFGTGDSGELFF

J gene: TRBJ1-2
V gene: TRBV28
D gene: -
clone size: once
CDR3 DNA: TGTGCCAGCAGTTTATCTATCTATGGCTACACCTTC
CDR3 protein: CASSLSIYGYTF

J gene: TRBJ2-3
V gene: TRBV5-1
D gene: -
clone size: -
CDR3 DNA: TGCGCCAGCAGCTTTGGGGCAAATACGCAGTATTTT
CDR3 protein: CASSFGANTQYF

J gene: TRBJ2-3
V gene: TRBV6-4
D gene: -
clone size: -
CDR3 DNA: TGTGCCAGCAGTTCTCTTCAGGGTTTCGGCACAGATACGCAGTATTTT
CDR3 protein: CASSSLQGFGTDTQYF

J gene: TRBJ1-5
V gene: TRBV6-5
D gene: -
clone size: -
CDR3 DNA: TGTGCCAGCAGTACGACCTGGGAGGGAGGGCAGCCCCAGCATTTT
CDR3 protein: CASSTTWEGGQPQHF

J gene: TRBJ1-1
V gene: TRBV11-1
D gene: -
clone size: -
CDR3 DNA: TGTGCCAGCAGTCATACAGCAGACACTGAAGCTTTCTTT
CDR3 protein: CASSHTADTEAFF

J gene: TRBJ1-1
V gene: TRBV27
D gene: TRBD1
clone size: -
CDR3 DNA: TGTGCCAGCAGTTTACCCGGGACAGGACGGACTGAAGCTTTCTTT
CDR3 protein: CASSLPGTGRTEAFF

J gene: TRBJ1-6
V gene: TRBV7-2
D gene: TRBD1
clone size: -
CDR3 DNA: TGTGCCAGCAGAACTCGGGGACAGGGCGGGTCACCCCTCCACTTT
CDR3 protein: CASRTRGQGGSPLHF

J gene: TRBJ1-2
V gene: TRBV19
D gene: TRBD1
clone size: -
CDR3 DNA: TGTGCCAGTAGTGACCGGGACAGGGGGGGCTACACCTTC
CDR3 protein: CASSDRDRGGYTF

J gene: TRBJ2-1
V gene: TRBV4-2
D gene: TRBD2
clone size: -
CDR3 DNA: TGTGCCAGCAGCCAAGAAGGGACTAGCGGGACCAATGAGCAGTTCTTC
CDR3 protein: CASSQEGTSGTNEQFF

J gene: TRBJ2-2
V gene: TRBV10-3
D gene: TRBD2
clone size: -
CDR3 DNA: TGTGCCATCAGTGAAAGCGGGAGGGCCTTCAAGGATTTAAACACCGGGGAGCTGTTTTTT
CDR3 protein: CAISESGRAFKDLNTGELFF

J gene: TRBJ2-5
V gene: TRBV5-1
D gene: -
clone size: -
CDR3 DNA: TGCGCCAGCAGGGCAGGGGGGGAGACCCAGTACTTC
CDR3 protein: CASRAGGETQYF

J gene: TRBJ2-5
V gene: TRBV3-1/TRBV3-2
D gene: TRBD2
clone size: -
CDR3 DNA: TGTGCCAGCAGCCAAGGGCTAGCGGGAGGGCCAGAGACCCAGTACTTC
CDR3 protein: CASSQGLAGGPETQYF

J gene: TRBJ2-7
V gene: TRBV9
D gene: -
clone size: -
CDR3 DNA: TGTGCCAGCAGCGCCTCCGGGACACTGTTCGACGAGCAGTACTTC
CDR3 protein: CASSASGTLFDEQYF

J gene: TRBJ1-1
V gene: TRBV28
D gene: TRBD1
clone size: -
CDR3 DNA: TGTGCCAGCAGTACAACAGGGACAGCTGAAGCTTTCTTT
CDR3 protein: CASSTTGTAEAFF

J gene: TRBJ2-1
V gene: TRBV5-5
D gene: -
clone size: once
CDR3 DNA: TGTGCCAGCTGGAACGGGGAGCAGTTCTTC
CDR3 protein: CASWNGEQFF

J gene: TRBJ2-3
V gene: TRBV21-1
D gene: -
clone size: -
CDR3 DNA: TGTGCCAGCAGTTCCGACTTGCCGAAGGCAGATACGCAGTATTTT
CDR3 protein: CASSSDLPKADTQYF

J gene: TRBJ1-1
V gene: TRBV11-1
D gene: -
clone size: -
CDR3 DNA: TGTGCCAGCAGCCGCGGGGGGAACACTGAAGCTTTCTTT
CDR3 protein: CASSRGGNTEAFF

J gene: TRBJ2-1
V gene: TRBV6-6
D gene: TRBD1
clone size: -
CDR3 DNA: TGTGCCAGCCAGGGACAGGACCACAATGAGCAGTTCTTC
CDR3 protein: CASQGQDHNEQFF

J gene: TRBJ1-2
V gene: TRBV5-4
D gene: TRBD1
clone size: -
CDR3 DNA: TGTGCCAGCAGCTTGGAGGGACAGGGACGCTTAAACTATGGCTACACCTTC
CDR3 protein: CASSLEGQGRLNYGYTF

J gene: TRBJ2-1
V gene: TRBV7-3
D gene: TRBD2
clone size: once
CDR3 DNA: TGTGCCAGCAGCTTACTAGTTCGGGCGGGAGCGACCTACAATGAGCAGTTCTTC
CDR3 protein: CASSLLVRAGATYNEQFF

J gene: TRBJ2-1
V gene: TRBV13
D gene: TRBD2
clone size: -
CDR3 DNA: TGTGCCAGCAGCTATAGCGGGGGGAATTTCAATGAGCAGTTCTTC
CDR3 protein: CASSYSGGNFNEQFF

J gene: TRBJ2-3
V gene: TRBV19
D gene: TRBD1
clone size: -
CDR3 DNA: TGTGCCAGTAGTACGTATTCGATAAAGACAGGGCCTAGCACAGATACGCAGTATTTT
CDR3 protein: CASSTYSIKTGPSTDTQYF

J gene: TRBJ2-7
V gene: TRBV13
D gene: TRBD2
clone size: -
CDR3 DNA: TGTGCCAGCCGGGGGGCCTACGAGCAGTACTTC
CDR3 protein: CASRGAYEQYF

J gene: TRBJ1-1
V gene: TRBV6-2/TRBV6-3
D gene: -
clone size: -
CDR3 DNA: TGTGCCAGCAGTGGGGAGGTCGAGGCTGAAGCTTTCTTT
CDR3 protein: CASSGEVEAEAFF